One and the same sample provided the 27 T cell receptor beta chains below, sequenced in a study of T-cell memory formation after mild COVID-19. Via MiXCR, TCRdb re-called the 5' RACE reads, giving one row per CDR3 protein. The sample carries about 400,000 distinct CDR3 sequences, about 20% recorded once. The specimen sequenced was PBMCs or a T cell subset sorted from them (not recorded which). The receptors derive from a man between 18 and 29 years old who had mild COVID-19 (a few samples of this study predate the infection). Cell type and time point are not known.

V gene TRBV7-9 combines with J gene TRBJ2-1; TRBD2 aligns across 8 bases. Germline values: CDR1 SEHNR, CDR2 FQNEAQ (reference sequence). The CDR3 covers 14 residues. J lost 8 bases, V lost 11 bases, and 14 bases had no gene match. The DNA for the CDR3 is TGTGCCCTTCAAAGGGGACTAGTTAACGATGAGCAGTTCTTC. Translated, it gives CALQRGLVNDEQFF.

The chain has TRBV7-9 and TRBJ2-1; D is perhaps TRBD1 (6 bases). Germline CDR1 and CDR2: SEHNR and FQNEAQ (reference sequence). The CDR3 runs to 13 residues. V lost 5 bases, J lost 7 bases, and 12 bases lay in between. CDR3 in DNA: TGTGCCAGCAGCCGGACAGTTGAGAATGAGCAGTTCTTC. This gives the protein CASSRTVENEQFF.

The chain links TRBV11-1 to TRBJ1-1, with D unresolved. The germline gives CDR1 SGHAT, CDR2 FQDESV (reference sequence). V lost 4 bases, J lost 1 base, and 13 bases lay in between. The CDR3 totals 15 residues. As DNA, the CDR3 is TGTGCCAGCAGCTCAGACGGGGAGGAGAACACTGAAGCTTTCTTT. Translating it yields CASSSDGEENTEAFF.

This clonotype occurred a few times. The rearrangement joins TRBV20-1 to TRBJ2-7; D unresolved. The V gene lost 0 bases and the J gene lost 4 bases, with 10 bases spanning the gap. This CDR3 is 13 amino acids long. Germline-derived CDR1 and CDR2 are DFQATT and SNEGSKA (reference sequence). This CDR3 is CSARDALGYEQYV. The DNA of the CDR3 is TGCAGTGCTAGAGATGCGTTGGGATACGAGCAGTACGTC.

This chain joins TRBV11-2 and TRBJ2-7; 7 nucleotides match TRBD1. V trimming: 3 bases; J trimming: 3 bases; junction bases outside the gene matches: 8. CDR3 length equals 15 residues. CDR1 and CDR2 from the germline V gene are SGHAT and FQNNGV. The CDR3 nucleotides read TGTGCCAGCAGCTTGGCCCTTTCAGGGGGCTACGAGCAGTACTTC. Protein: CASSLALSGGYEQYF.

This clonotype was detected ten times or more. The gene calls are TRBV11-2 and TRBJ1-3; D is unresolved. The CDR3 has 14 residues. Trimming stripped 5 bases from V and 0 bases from J, with 8 bases between. From germline, CDR1 is SGHAT and CDR2 FQNNGV. CDR3 coding DNA: TGTGCCAGCAGCCAGAGCCACTCTGGAAACACCATATATTTT. Protein: CASSQSHSGNTIYF. The full variable domain, with the rest looked up from reference TRBV11-2 and TRBJ1-3, is EAGVAQSPRYKIIEKRQSVAFWCNPISGHATLYWYQQILGQGPKLLIQFQNNGVVDDSQLPKDRFSAERLKGVDSTLKIQPAKLEDSAVYLCASSQSHSGNTIYFGEGSWLTVV.

In its sample, this clonotype was seen a few times. The V call is TRBV5-5, the J call TRBJ2-2; D remains ambiguous. Trimming removed 6 bases from V and 0 bases from J, with 12 bases in between. This CDR3 has 15 residues. The germline V gene has CDR1 SGHKS and CDR2 YYEKEE (reference sequence). CDR3 residues: CASNLLGPNTGELFF. CDR3 bases: TGTGCCAGCAACCTTCTTGGACCGAACACCGGGGAGCTGTTTTTT. The whole variable domain, remainder taken from reference TRBV5-5 and TRBJ2-2, is DAGVTQSPTHLIKTRGQQVTLRCSPISGHKSVSWYQQVLGQGPQFIFQYYEKEERGRGNFPDRFSARQFPNYSSELNVNALLLGDSALYLCASNLLGPNTGELFFGEGSRLTVL.

This clonotype has a handful of counts. The chain combines TRBV29-1 with TRBJ2-3; unclear D gene. The V end was cut by 7 bases, the J end by 2 bases, with 19 bases between. The germline V gene encodes CDR1 SQVTM and CDR2 ANQGSEA. The CDR3 is 15 amino acids. The CDR3, as DNA: TGCAGCGGACGACCGCAGCTCGAAAACACAGATACGCAGTATTTT. Amino acids: CSGRPQLENTDTQYF.

This chain links TRBV4-1 with TRBJ2-7; D is possibly TRBD1 (5 bases). Trimming took off 2 bases at V and 0 bases at J, with 14 bases between the two ends. The CDR3 length is 16 residues. CDR1 is MGHRA and CDR2 is YSYEKL in the germline V gene. The CDR3 loop reads CASSQTQGYSSYEQYF. For the CDR3, the DNA is TGCGCCAGCAGCCAAACCCAGGGCTATAGCTCCTACGAGCAGTACTTC.

This clonotype came up a few times. A junction end diverges from the germline sequence, so it may reflect a read error. The genes are TRBV12-3 or TRBV12-4 and TRBJ2-7; D gene unclear. This CDR3 contains 15 residues. The CDR3 sequence: CASSLDAVGRRLMDF. The DNA for the CDR3 is TGTGCCAGCAGTTTAGACGCGGTGGGCCGGCGGCTTATGGACTTC.

In its sample, this clonotype was seen a few times. The chain is built from TRBV25-1 and TRBJ1-6; 8 bases match TRBD1. This CDR3 contains 16 residues. From germline, CDR1 is MGHDK and CDR2 SYGVNS. V gave up 7 bases and J gave up 5 bases; unmatched junction bases: 10. The CDR3 nucleotides are TGTGCCAGCACCCTTACCGGACAGGGAAATAATTCACCCCTCCACTTT. Translating gives CASTLTGQGNNSPLHF.

This rearrangement joins TRBV7-2 to TRBJ1-4; D possibly corresponds to TRBD1 (6 bases). Germline CDR1 reads SGHTA; CDR2 reads FQGNSA. This CDR3 spans 15 amino acids. Trimming took off 0 bases at V and 6 bases at J, with 11 bases between the two ends. The CDR3 bases are TGTGCCAGCAGCTTAGCGGGGGCTTTGGATGAAAAACTGTTTTTT. Residues: CASSLAGALDEKLFF. Drawing the rest from reference TRBV7-2 and TRBJ1-4, the complete variable domain is GAGVSQSPSNKVTEKGKDVELRCDPISGHTALYWYRQSLGQGLEFLIYFQGNSAPDKSGLPSDRFSAERTGGSVSTLTIQRTQQEDSAVYLCASSLAGALDEKLFFGSGTQLSVL.

V is TRBV7-2 and J is TRBJ2-3; D may be TRBD1 (6 bases). Trimming shortened V by 3 bases and J by 2 bases, and 18 bases separated the two germline ends. This CDR3 is built from 17 residues. The germline gives CDR1 SGHTA, CDR2 FQGNSA. The CDR3 protein is CASSFTGLPGNTDTQYF. As DNA, the CDR3 is TGTGCCAGCAGCTTCACAGGGCTCCCTGGGAACACAGATACGCAGTATTTT.

This chain uses TRBV11-3 with TRBJ1-2, with D possibly TRBD1 on 5 matching bases. The CDR3 covers 13 residues. Germline V lookup: CDR1 SGHNT, CDR2 YENEEA. The V gene lost 5 bases and the J gene lost 3 bases, with 10 bases spanning the gap. CDR3 sequence (DNA): TGTGCCAGCAGCCGGGACGGTTACTATGGCTACACCTTC. This translates into CASSRDGYYGYTF.

CDR3 bases: TGTGCCAGCAGTTTGTCGGTAGCCAAAAACATTCAGTACTTC. As protein: CASSLSVAKNIQYF. The V call is TRBV6-5, the J call TRBJ2-4; D remains unclear. Germline V gives CDR1 MNHEY, CDR2 SVGAGI. The CDR3 has 14 amino acids. Between the trimmed V and J ends, which lost 4 bases and 0 bases, there was a span of 7 bases.

In its sample, this clonotype was seen many times. This sequence joins TRBV5-1 and TRBJ2-1; perhaps TRBD2 as D (6 bases). V shed 0 bases and J shed 7 bases, with 17 bases lying between them. CDR1 and CDR2 from the germline V gene are SGHRS and YFSETQ. This CDR3 spans 16 amino acids. CDR3 sequence reads: CASSLGGGDLGNEQFF. CDR3 in DNA: TGCGCCAGCAGCTTGGGAGGCGGGGACCTTGGGAATGAGCAGTTCTTC.

The chain combines TRBV15 with TRBJ1-5; a weak D match, TRBD1 (5 bases). Trimming stripped 6 bases from V and 2 bases from J, with 8 bases between. The CDR3 consists of 13 residues. CDR1 is LNHNV, CDR2 YYDKDF, per germline (reference sequence). The CDR3 spells CATRGEGNQPQHF. In DNA form, the CDR3 reads TGTGCCACCAGAGGGGAGGGCAATCAGCCCCAGCATTTT.

J is TRBJ2-5 and V is TRBV18; D possibly corresponds to TRBD2 (7 bases). Germline V gene data show CDR1 as KGHSH and CDR2 as LQKENI. Trimming took off 3 bases at V and 4 bases at J, with 12 bases between the two ends. CDR3 length: 14 amino acids. The DNA of the CDR3 is TGTGCCAGCTCACCGTACAGGGAGGGAGAGACCCAGTACTTC. As protein: CASSPYREGETQYF.

CDR3: CASSQDNGGSYGYTF. As DNA, the CDR3 is TGCGCCAGCAGCCAAGATAATGGAGGGAGCTATGGCTACACCTTC. The chain is built from TRBV4-1 and TRBJ1-2; unclear D gene. Germline V gene lookup returns CDR1 MGHRA and CDR2 YSYEKL. The CDR3 runs 15 residues. Trimming pared 0 bases from V and 4 bases from J, leaving 12 bases between.

V usage is TRBV20-1 and J usage is TRBJ2-5; tentatively, D is TRBD1 or TRBD2 (6 bases each). Germline V CDR1 and CDR2: DFQATT, SNEGSKA (reference sequence). Trimming left V 0 bases short and J 1 base short, with 21 bases between. The CDR3 sequence is 18 residues long. CDR3 protein: CSARERGTGTPFQETQYF. The CDR3 region has the DNA TGCAGTGCTAGAGAAAGGGGGACCGGGACTCCTTTCCAAGAGACCCAGTACTTC.

The table lists this clonotype with a few counts. The chain uses TRBV11-2 and TRBJ2-1; D is undetermined. The germline V and J ends were trimmed by 5 bases and 13 bases, with 12 bases remaining between them. In germline, CDR1 is SGHAT, CDR2 FQNNGV. There are 11 residues in the CDR3. For the CDR3, the DNA is TGTGCCAGCAGCCTAGGAGATTACCAGTTCTTC. Translated, it gives CASSLGDYQFF.

The chain is built from TRBV18 and TRBJ1-2; D is unresolved. Per the germline V gene, CDR1 is KGHSH and CDR2 is LQKENI. The CDR3 runs to 13 residues. Deletions cut 6 bases from V and 6 bases from J, with 14 bases between. In nucleotides, the CDR3 is TGTGCCAGCTCCCCGACTGAGGGAGATGGCTACACCTTC. This codes for CASSPTEGDGYTF.

The chain is built from TRBV5-1 and TRBJ2-7, with D perhaps assigned TRBD1 or TRBD2 (6 bases each). The CDR3 is 14 residues long. Germline CDR1 SGHRS, CDR2 YFSETQ. With 0 bases removed from V and 6 bases from J, the gap between germline ends came to 13 bases. CDR3 protein: CASSLDGGPGEQYF. The CDR3 nucleotides are TGCGCCAGCAGCTTGGATGGGGGGCCGGGCGAGCAGTACTTC. Supplemented by reference TRBV5-1 and TRBJ2-7, the full variable domain reads KAGVTQTPRYLIKTRGQQVTLSCSPISGHRSVSWYQQTPGQGLQFLFEYFSETQRNKGNFPGRFSGRQFSNSRSEMNVSTLELGDSALYLCASSLDGGPGEQYFGPGTRLTVT.

V is TRBV3-1 and J is TRBJ2-1; 10 bases match TRBD2. V shed 1 base, J shed 8 bases, and the junction held 5 bases outside the gene matches. The CDR3 consists of 15 residues. Germline CDR1 LGHDT, CDR2 YNNKEL (reference sequence). CDR3 amino acids: CASSQASGGRYEQFF. CDR3 nucleotide sequence: TGTGCCAGCAGCCAAGCTAGCGGGGGAAGATATGAGCAGTTCTTC.

This clonotype was counted between two and nine times. This chain links TRBV3-1 with TRBJ1-1; D not certain. This CDR3 region has 14 residues. Germline CDR1 is LGHDT and CDR2 is YNNKEL (reference sequence). V was cut by 4 bases and J by 1 base, with 10 bases left in between. CDR3 in amino acids: CASSPSGGNTEAFF. CDR3 DNA sequence: TGTGCCAGCAGCCCCAGCGGTGGGAACACTGAAGCTTTCTTT.

The chain joins TRBV11-2 to TRBJ2-5, with 8 nucleotides matching TRBD2. CDR3 length: 15 amino acids. Germline CDR1 reads SGHAT; CDR2 reads FQNNGV. The V and J ends lost 2 bases and 6 bases, in that order; junction bases with no gene match: 8. Written as DNA, the CDR3 is TGTGCCAGCAGCTTAATTGGCAGCGGGGGTAAGACCCAGTACTTC. It codes for CASSLIGSGGKTQYF.

This clonotype was found many times. This chain links TRBV6-2 or TRBV6-3 with TRBJ1-1; D is perhaps TRBD1 (5 bases). The germline CDR1 and CDR2 sequences are MNHEY and SVGEGT. V was pared by 6 bases and J by 3 bases, with 11 bases between. CDR3 size: 13 residues. The CDR3 bases are TGTGCCAGCAGGTGGGGCGCCGACACTGAAGCTTTCTTT. Its protein product is CASRWGADTEAFF.